This TCR beta chain was documented in a study of cytomegalovirus exposure and HLA in healthy donors. PCR amplification relied on 60 Vbeta primers (plus 13 Jbeta primers). Assay: immunoSEQ multiplex PCR; the TCRdb copy retains only in-frame clones and omits some. This sample has over 130,000 clones, with roughly 77% found just once. Germline V gene lookup returns CDR1 ENHRY and CDR2 SYGVKD. The CDR3 has 14 amino acids. J was trimmed by 7 bases and V by 6 bases; bases with no gene match: 9. What was sequenced was PBMCs. V gene TRBV10-3 combines with J gene TRBJ2-1, with 7 bases that match TRBD2. This sequence originates from a human donor in good health. CDR3: CAIRGSLAENEQFF. CDR3 coding DNA: TGTGCCATCAGGGGATCGCTAGCGGAAAATGAGCAGTTCTTC.